This T cell receptor beta chain appears in the sequencing data of a study of blood T cell repertoires in COVID-19. Study details: From T cells, B-cell-depleted T cells, or PBMCs came the material, which was cDNA or gDNA.

CDR3 length: 13 amino acids. CDR1 and CDR2 from the germline V gene are MNHEY and SMNVEV (reference sequence). The V gene lost 6 bases and the J gene lost 1 base, with 7 bases spanning the gap. In the original analysis: Scientists estimated how many nucleated cells there were by amplifying reference gene primers. Data came from immunoSEQ multiplex PCR; TCRdb stores just in-frame clones and leaves some out. D and trimming come from the DNA, and the V and J calls and clone size come from that table. The data show just over 300,000 clones, about nine tenths seen once. Sequencing input: peripheral blood. The source of this sequence is a young man with active or convalescent COVID-19. V is TRBV27 and J is TRBJ1-5; D ambiguous. CDR3 loop: CASSVKSNQPQHF. In nucleotides, the CDR3 is TGTGCCAGCAGCGTAAAAAGCAATCAGCCCCAGCATTTT.